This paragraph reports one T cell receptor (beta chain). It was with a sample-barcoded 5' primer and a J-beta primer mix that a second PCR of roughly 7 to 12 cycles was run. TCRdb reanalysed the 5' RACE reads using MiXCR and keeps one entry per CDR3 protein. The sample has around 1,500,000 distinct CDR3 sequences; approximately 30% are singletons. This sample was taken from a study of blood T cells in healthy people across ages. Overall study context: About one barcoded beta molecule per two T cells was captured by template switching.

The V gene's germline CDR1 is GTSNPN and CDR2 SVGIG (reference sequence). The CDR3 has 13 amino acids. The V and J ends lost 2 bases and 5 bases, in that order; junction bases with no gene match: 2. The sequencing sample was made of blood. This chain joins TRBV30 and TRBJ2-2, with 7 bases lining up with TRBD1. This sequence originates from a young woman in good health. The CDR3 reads CAWSTQGTGELFF. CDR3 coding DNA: TGTGCCTGGAGTACACAGGGGACCGGGGAGCTGTTTTTT.